This passage covers 31 T cell receptor beta chains from one sample sequenced in a study of early T cells in non-severe SARS-CoV-2 infection. Each CDR3 protein is one row after TCRdb ran MiXCR on the 5' RACE reads. The table lists 20,000 to 25,000 distinct CDR3 sequences, less than 5.5% of them singletons. The sample was whole blood. The receptors stem from an adult who was a healthcare worker with PCR-confirmed SARS-CoV-2 infection or an uninfected control (not recorded which).

The V gene is TRBV29-1, the J gene TRBJ2-5; D is ambiguous. V was clipped by 7 bases and J by 5 bases, with 8 bases between them. This CDR3 has 10 residues. Germline V lookup: CDR1 SQVTM, CDR2 ANQGSEA. The CDR3, as DNA: TGCAGCGCTCTCTATGAGACCCAGTACTTC. Protein sequence: CSALYETQYF.

The table lists this clonotype with a few counts. The V gene is TRBV7-2, the J gene TRBJ2-1; D not certain. Germline CDR1 SGHTA, CDR2 FQGNSA. The CDR3 runs to 15 residues. The V end lost 4 bases, the J end lost 0 bases, and 10 bases lay between the germline ends. In DNA, the CDR3 is TGTGCCAGCAGCTATAGCCTGAGCTCCTACAATGAGCAGTTCTTC. This sequence encodes CASSYSLSSYNEQFF.

This clonotype was observed at least ten times. The chain is built from TRBV19 and TRBJ2-1; D gene ambiguous. The CDR3 consists of 13 residues. Germline V CDR1 and CDR2: LNHDA, SQIVND (reference sequence). Trimming pared 0 bases from V and 7 bases from J, leaving 7 bases between. CDR3 protein: CASSIDTVNEQFF. The CDR3 region has the DNA TGTGCCAGTAGTATAGATACGGTTAATGAGCAGTTCTTC.

This clonotype was seen repeatedly, ten times or more. The chain combines TRBV7-8 with TRBJ2-3; TRBD2 agrees at 7 bases. V lost 3 bases, J lost 3 bases, and 3 bases stayed unmatched. Germline assignment: CDR1 SGHVS and CDR2 FQNEAQ. There are 14 residues in the CDR3. CDR3 loop: CASSLAGVTDTQYF. The CDR3 nucleotides are TGTGCCAGCAGCTTGGCGGGAGTAACAGATACGCAGTATTTT. The full variable domain, in which reference TRBV7-8 and TRBJ2-3 provide the parts outside the CDR3, is GAGVSQSPRYKVAKRGQDVALRCDPISGHVSLFWYQQALGQGPEFLTYFQNEAQLDKSGLPSDRFFAERPEGSVSTLKIQRTQQEDSAVYLCASSLAGVTDTQYFGPGTRLTVL.

This clonotype was observed a handful of times. The chain recombines TRBV5-4 with TRBJ2-2, with 9 bases identical to TRBD2. Trimming removed 2 bases from V and 6 bases from J; junction bases left unmatched: 5. This CDR3 is 15 amino acids long. Germline assignment: CDR1 SGHNT and CDR2 YYREEE (reference sequence). This chain's CDR3 is CASSLIAGEAGELFF. The CDR3 nucleotides read TGTGCCAGCAGCTTAATAGCGGGAGAGGCCGGGGAGCTGTTTTTT.

This clonotype showed up many times. V and J are TRBV4-3 and TRBJ2-1; 9 bases align to TRBD2. Germline CDR1 LGHNA, CDR2 YSLEER. The CDR3 totals 13 residues. J lost 8 bases, V lost 4 bases, and 3 bases had no gene match. The CDR3 protein is CASSRSGGDEQFF. The CDR3 bases are TGCGCCAGCAGCCGTAGCGGGGGAGATGAGCAGTTCTTC.

This clonotype was observed many times. One end of the junction is discordant with germline, which a read error may explain. Here the CDR3 reads CASSPDGTLLGEQYF. The CDR3 DNA follows: TGTGCTAGCAGCCCCGATGGGACCCTTCTCGGGGAGCAGTACTTC. The chain recombines TRBV7-7 with TRBJ2-7; either TRBD1 or TRBD2 may supply D (5 bases each). The CDR3 spans 15 residues. Germline V gene sequence: CDR1 SSHAT, CDR2 FNYEAQ (reference sequence).

This clonotype was observed at least ten times. The chain carries TRBV7-2 and TRBJ2-1; 8 bases fit TRBD1. This CDR3 region has 16 residues. Unmatched junction bases numbered 14, after V lost 7 bases and J lost 6 bases. Per the germline V gene, CDR1 is SGHTA and CDR2 is FQGNSA. The CDR3, as DNA: TGTGCCAGCATTCACCAAGACAGGGGTTTTATCAATGAGCAGTTCTTC. It yields the protein CASIHQDRGFINEQFF.

By proportion, this clonotype is medium-sized. This rearrangement joins TRBV7-2 to TRBJ2-6; maybe TRBD1 (5 bases). Germline values: CDR1 SGHTA, CDR2 FQGNSA. This CDR3 contains 19 residues. V was pared by 4 bases and J by 0 bases, with 19 bases between. This chain's CDR3 is CASSSRYGHRSSGANVLTF. In DNA, the CDR3 is TGTGCCAGCAGCTCGCGATATGGACACAGAAGCTCTGGGGCCAACGTCCTGACTTTC.

Only a few counts were recorded for this clonotype. CDR3 protein: CASSQRLAAITDTQYF. The CDR3 region has the DNA TGTGCCAGCAGCCAACGACTAGCGGCAATCACAGATACGCAGTATTTT. The rearrangement links TRBV7-2 to TRBJ2-3; TRBD2 matches at 9 bases. Trimming took 5 bases from V and 2 from J; bases not matched to a gene: 8. CDR3 length: 16 residues. Germline CDR1 reads SGHTA; CDR2 reads FQGNSA.

This clonotype was seen repeatedly, ten times or more. The V and J genes are TRBV4-1 and TRBJ1-1; D call uncertain. CDR1 is MGHRA, CDR2 YSYEKL, per germline. This CDR3 is 15 amino acids long. Trimming stripped 0 bases from V and 7 bases from J, with 15 bases between. This CDR3 reads CASSQEFRPGDEAFF. As DNA, the CDR3 is TGCGCCAGCAGCCAAGAATTTCGACCAGGAGATGAAGCTTTCTTT.

This clonotype has at least ten counts. The CDR3: CASLGLAGVEQYF. The CDR3 bases are TGTGCCAGCCTGGGACTAGCGGGAGTCGAGCAGTACTTC. The chain employs TRBV28 and TRBJ2-7; 14 bases fit TRBD2. Germline values: CDR1 MDHEN, CDR2 SYDVKM. The CDR3 runs to 13 residues. Germline trimming cut 8 bases from V and 6 bases from J; bases unmatched to any gene: 3.

This clonotype has just a few counts. V and J are TRBV29-1 and TRBJ2-1; TRBD2 might be the D (5 bases). The CDR3 runs to 11 residues. CDR1 and CDR2 (germline): SQVTM, ANQGSEA. V was cut by 0 bases and J by 10 bases, with 7 bases left in between. In nucleotides, the CDR3 is TGCAGCGTTGAAGATACGGGGGAGCAGTTCTTC. It yields the protein CSVEDTGEQFF.

The J gene is TRBJ2-1, the V gene TRBV11-2; tentative D call: TRBD2 (6 bases). V gave up 3 bases and J gave up 8 bases, with 14 bases separating them. The CDR3 has 14 residues. CDR1 and CDR2 (germline): SGHAT, FQNNGV. This CDR3 is CASSLGTSLDEQFF. The CDR3 DNA is TGTGCCAGCAGCTTGGGTACTAGCTTGGATGAGCAGTTCTTC.

This clonotype was counted ten times or more. The rearrangement links TRBV6-2 or TRBV6-3 to TRBJ2-1, with D unclear. The CDR3 is made up of 12 amino acids. V lost 2 bases to trimming and J lost 9 bases, with 8 bases between them. Germline values: CDR1 MNHEY, CDR2 SVGEGT. The CDR3: CASSYPVSEQFF. DNA of the CDR3: TGTGCCAGCAGTTACCCAGTCAGTGAGCAGTTCTTC.

This clonotype was detected ten times or more. This sequence joins TRBV11-2 and TRBJ2-6; no firm D call. Germline CDR1 SGHAT, CDR2 FQNNGV. This CDR3 region has 16 residues. V gave up 8 bases and J gave up 2 bases, with 16 bases separating them. The CDR3 DNA sequence: TGTGCCAGCGGCCTTCGAGGACGGACTGGGGCCAACGTCCTGACTTTC. Its translation: CASGLRGRTGANVLTF.

The chain recombines TRBV6-7 with TRBJ2-7; D is perhaps TRBD1 (5 bases). TRBV6-7 is marked as an open reading frame, function uncertain. The CDR3 contains 10 residues. V lost 6 bases and J lost 12, with 12 bases in between. CDR3 nucleotide sequence: TGTGCCAGCAGCCTAGGGGCGTTGTACTTC. Translation: CASSLGALYF.

This clonotype showed up just a few times. The rearrangement joins TRBV11-3 to TRBJ2-7; no definite D call. Trimming removed 5 bases at V and 7 bases at J, with 18 bases between. There are 14 residues in the CDR3. Germline lookup yields CDR1 SGHNT and CDR2 YENEEA. In DNA form, the CDR3 reads TGTGCCAGCAGCCAAAACCGGGCCTCCCCTGAGCAGTACGTC. As protein: CASSQNRASPEQYV.

This clonotype was seen repeatedly, ten times or more. The chain links TRBV20-1 to TRBJ1-2; no reliable D call. The germline gives CDR1 DFQATT, CDR2 SNEGSKA (reference sequence). V dropped 5 bases and J dropped 4 bases, with 14 bases sitting between them. The CDR3 spans 13 residues. CDR3 bases: TGCAGTGCTGAAAGGATGGGCGGCTATGGCTACACCTTC. This codes for CSAERMGGYGYTF.

V and J are TRBV27 and TRBJ2-3; weak D call: TRBD1 (5 bases). The CDR3 contains 11 residues. V was clipped by 4 bases and J by 6 bases, with 5 bases between them. Germline CDR1 MNHEY, CDR2 SMNVEV (reference sequence). The CDR3 region is CASSYRDTQYF. The CDR3 DNA sequence: TGTGCCAGCAGTTACAGGGATACGCAGTATTTT.

Ten or more counts support this clonotype. The chain has TRBV15 and TRBJ1-2; the D gene is possibly TRBD1 (5 bases). Trimming removed 3 bases at V and 2 bases at J, with 10 bases between. CDR3 length: 14 residues. Germline CDR1 and CDR2: LNHNV and YYDKDF (reference sequence). CDR3 in amino acids: CATSSGDGNYGYTF. CDR3 in DNA: TGTGCCACCAGCAGCGGGGACGGGAACTATGGCTACACCTTC.

The rearrangement links TRBV19 to TRBJ2-2; no firm D call. This CDR3 spans 12 amino acids. V was pared by 9 bases and J by 3 bases, with 8 bases between. The germline CDR1 and CDR2 sequences are LNHDA and SQIVND (reference sequence). CDR3 sequence reads: CASRIHTGELFF. The CDR3 region has the DNA TGTGCCAGCAGAATCCACACCGGGGAGCTGTTTTTT.

This clonotype was seen only a few times. The rearrangement links TRBV18 to TRBJ2-7; 7 nucleotides line up with TRBD2. CDR3 length: 14 residues. V lost 6 bases, J lost 0 bases, and 5 bases stayed unmatched. CDR1 is KGHSH, CDR2 LQKENI, per germline. The CDR3 coding sequence is TGTGCCAGCTCCCCCGGGACTACCTCCTACGAGCAGTACTTC. Its translation is CASSPGTTSYEQYF.

This clonotype was observed at least ten times. The DNA of the CDR3 is TGTGCCATCTCAACAGGGGAAGGTCGGACAGATACGCAGTATTTT. It specifies CAISTGEGRTDTQYF. The chain recombines TRBV6-2 or TRBV6-3 with TRBJ2-3; TRBD1 aligns across 7 bases. The CDR3 totals 15 residues. Per germline, CDR1 MNHEY and CDR2 SVGEGT. The V segment lost 10 bases and the J segment 3 bases; nucleotides outside the gene matches: 13.

This clonotype occurred many times. The chain joins TRBV28 to TRBJ2-7; 8 bases align to TRBD1. Germline values: CDR1 MDHEN, CDR2 SYDVKM. The trim removed 6 bases at V and 5 bases at J, leaving 9 bases unmatched. The CDR3 has 14 residues. The CDR3 sequence is CASRPTGARNEQYF. CDR3 bases: TGTGCCAGCAGACCGACAGGGGCGAGGAACGAGCAGTACTTC.

The V gene is TRBV18, the J gene TRBJ2-7; 10 bases map to TRBD2. CDR1 and CDR2 from the germline V gene are KGHSH and LQKENI. The CDR3 has 15 amino acids. The junction had 4 bases not matched to a gene; V was cut back by 3 bases and J by 2 bases. The CDR3 region is CASSPPLAGAYEQYF. CDR3 DNA sequence: TGTGCCAGCTCACCCCCCCTAGCGGGAGCCTACGAGCAGTACTTC.

This clonotype was seen ten or more times. The genes are TRBV6-7 and TRBJ2-7; TRBD1 matches 7 bases. TRBV6-7 is annotated as an ORF whose role is uncertain. After removal of 2 bases from V and 2 bases from J, the junction contained 12 bases not matched to a gene. The CDR3 covers 17 residues. The CDR3: CASSYDLRQGSPYEQYV. CDR3 sequence (DNA): TGTGCCAGCAGTTACGACCTTAGACAGGGATCCCCCTACGAGCAGTACGTC.

The sample holds a few counts of this clonotype. The chain links TRBV19 to TRBJ2-1; no firm D call. Between the trimmed V and J ends, which lost 3 bases and 5 bases, there was a span of 5 bases. Germline CDR1 LNHDA, CDR2 SQIVND (reference sequence). The CDR3 extends over 12 amino acids. In nucleotides, the CDR3 is TGTGCCAGTAGTATGATAGACAATGAGCAGTTCTTC. Translating it yields CASSMIDNEQFF. Using reference TRBV19 and TRBJ2-1 for the parts outside the CDR3, the full variable domain is DGGITQSPKYLFRKEGQNVTLSCEQNLNHDAMYWYRQDPGQGLRLIYYSQIVNDFQKGDIAEGYSVSREKKESFPLTVTSAQKNPTAFYLCASSMIDNEQFFGPGTRLTVL.

This clonotype was counted only a few times. This chain uses TRBV6-2 or TRBV6-3 with TRBJ1-2; D unclear. Germline V gene sequence: CDR1 MNHEY, CDR2 SVGEGT. The CDR3 covers 11 residues. The V end was cut by 2 bases, the J end by 7 bases, with 5 bases between. CDR3 sequence (DNA): TGTGCCAGCAGTTACACATCTGGCTACACCTTC. As protein: CASSYTSGYTF.

This chain joins TRBV9 and TRBJ2-5; D assignment may be TRBD1 or TRBD2 (5 bases each). The germline gives CDR1 SGDLS, CDR2 YYNGEE. With 4 bases removed from V and 1 base from J, the gap between germline ends came to 14 bases. CDR3 length: 15 amino acids. The CDR3 DNA follows: TGTGCCAGCAGCTACGCCTGGGGGTCCCAAGAGACCCAGTACTTC. This codes for CASSYAWGSQETQYF.

This clonotype was counted ten times or more. The V call is TRBV12-3 or TRBV12-4, the J call TRBJ1-2; the match to TRBD1 covers 10 bases. J gave up 8 bases and V 5 bases, and 8 bases lay outside the gene matches. There are 14 residues in the CDR3. The chain's CDR3 is CASSARDRGLGYTF. CDR3 DNA: TGTGCCAGCAGTGCCCGGGACAGGGGACTCGGCTACACCTTC.